Below are 18 T cell receptor beta chains sequenced from a single sample in a study of T-cell reconstitution after alpha-beta-depleted transplantation in children. Preparation of the TCRbeta library used unique molecular identifiers. TCRdb processed the PCR reads anew with MiXCR; each CDR3 protein has one entry. The sample shows some 350,000 distinct CDR3 sequences, around a tenth of them seen only once. The sequenced sample was PBMCs from the stem cell graft donor, obtained from the stem cell graft. All receptors derive from a human donor who donated a stem cell graft to a child with acute lymphoblastic leukemia.

The genes are TRBV4-1 and TRBJ2-2; D might be TRBD1 (7 bases). Germline CDR1 MGHRA, CDR2 YSYEKL. The germline V and J ends were trimmed by 2 bases and 0 bases, with 19 bases remaining between them. The CDR3 covers 19 residues. Written as DNA, the CDR3 is TGCGCCAGCAGCCAACAAGTAGGCCCCAGGGGGGCGAACACCGGGGAGCTGTTTTTT. Encoded protein: CASSQQVGPRGANTGELFF.

The chain has TRBV7-3 and TRBJ2-6, with D hard to call. V lost 5 bases to trimming and J lost 3 bases, with 8 bases between them. CDR1 SGHTA and CDR2 FQGTGA come from the germline V gene. The CDR3 is 14 residues long. The CDR3 region is CASSPNDGANVLTF. The DNA for the CDR3 is TGTGCCAGCAGCCCAAACGATGGGGCCAACGTCCTGACTTTC.

This chain joins TRBV4-1 and TRBJ1-5; the D is unclear. Trimming removed 4 bases at V and 2 bases at J, with 18 bases between. This CDR3 spans 17 amino acids. The germline V gene has CDR1 MGHRA and CDR2 YSYEKL. The CDR3 DNA is TGCGCCAGCAGCCGGTGGTGGGTCCTCAACGGCAATCAGCCCCAGCATTTT. Translating it yields CASSRWWVLNGNQPQHF.

At least ten counts were recorded for this clonotype. V and J are TRBV12-3 or TRBV12-4 and TRBJ2-3, with 7 positions matching TRBD1. J lost 5 bases, V lost 3 bases, and 14 bases had no gene match. The CDR3 spans 17 residues. The CDR3 sequence is CASSLAVLTGDVDTQYF. The CDR3 DNA follows: TGTGCCAGCAGTTTGGCTGTCTTAACAGGGGATGTAGATACGCAGTATTTT.

The rearrangement links TRBV7-6 to TRBJ2-2; 14 nucleotides align to TRBD2. Unmatched junction bases numbered 11, after V lost 8 bases and J lost 6 bases. This CDR3 is built from 17 residues. The germline gives CDR1 SGHVS, CDR2 FNYEAQ. Here the CDR3 reads CASSGQGLAGVAGELFF. The CDR3, as DNA: TGTGCCAGCTCCGGTCAGGGACTAGCGGGAGTAGCCGGGGAGCTGTTTTTT.

This sequence joins TRBV20-1 and TRBJ2-7; D may be TRBD2 (6 bases). V gave up 0 bases and J gave up 2 bases, with 14 bases separating them. The CDR3 consists of 15 residues. Germline-derived CDR1 and CDR2 are DFQATT and SNEGSKA (reference sequence). CDR3 sequence (DNA): TGCAGTGCTAGAGATGGGGGGAAAGGGGCCTACGAGCAGTACTTC. It specifies CSARDGGKGAYEQYF.

This clonotype was observed many times. The rearrangement joins TRBV7-9 to TRBJ2-5; the D is unclear. Germline V gene sequence: CDR1 SEHNR, CDR2 FQNEAQ (reference sequence). The CDR3 is 12 amino acids. The ends were cut back, 0 bases at V and 5 bases at J, with 4 bases in the middle. CDR3 nucleotide sequence: TGTGCCAGCAGCTTAGCAGGGGAGACCCAGTACTTC. Its protein is CASSLAGETQYF. Full variable domain (missing parts from reference TRBV7-9 and TRBJ2-5): DTGVSQNPRHKITKRGQNVTFRCDPISEHNRLYWYRQTLGQGPEFLTYFQNEAQLEKSRLLSDRFSAERPKGSFSTLEIQRTEQGDSAMYLCASSLAGETQYFGPGTRLLVL.

The gene calls are TRBV5-1 and TRBJ2-7; tentatively, D is TRBD1 or TRBD2 (5 bases each). Trimming took off 1 base at V and 1 base at J, with 12 bases between the two ends. The germline V gene encodes CDR1 SGHRS and CDR2 YFSETQ. The CDR3 is 15 amino acids. The CDR3 sequence: CASSLPGTPSYEQYF. CDR3 sequence (DNA): TGCGCCAGCAGCTTGCCCGGGACCCCGTCCTACGAGCAGTACTTC.

The gene calls are TRBV29-1 and TRBJ2-6; D might be TRBD1 (5 bases). CDR1 SQVTM and CDR2 ANQGSEA come from the germline V gene. V lost 7 bases and J lost 2, with 9 bases in between. There are 13 residues in the CDR3. The CDR3 loop reads CSGQSAGANVLTF. The DNA of the CDR3 is TGCAGCGGACAGAGTGCTGGGGCCAACGTCCTGACTTTC.

This clonotype occurred a few times. This chain uses TRBV12-3 or TRBV12-4 with TRBJ1-5, with D tentatively TRBD1 (5 bases). V shed 2 bases and J shed 0 bases, with 14 bases lying between them. This CDR3 region has 17 residues. The CDR3 DNA reads as TGTGCCAGCAGTTTAAATGCGGGGCCTAATAGCAATCAGCCCCAGCATTTT. This gives the protein CASSLNAGPNSNQPQHF.

This clonotype came up many times. This chain uses TRBV5-1 with TRBJ1-1; D is undetermined. Trimming removed 0 bases from V and 5 bases from J, with 5 bases in between. CDR3 length: 12 residues. The germline gives CDR1 SGHRS, CDR2 YFSETQ. CDR3 in amino acids: CASSLVETEAFF. CDR3 nucleotides: TGCGCCAGCAGCTTGGTCGAGACTGAAGCTTTCTTT.

This clonotype was observed a few times. The chain recombines TRBV5-1 with TRBJ1-4; TRBD1 might be the D (6 bases). Germline V gene sequence: CDR1 SGHRS, CDR2 YFSETQ. The CDR3 loop spans 14 amino acids. V was clipped by 0 bases and J by 7 bases, with 10 bases between them. The CDR3 loop is CASSLGRTAEKLFF. The DNA of the CDR3 is TGCGCCAGCAGCTTGGGGAGGACAGCTGAAAAACTGTTTTTT.

This clonotype has only a few counts. The chain carries TRBV5-6 and TRBJ2-7; unclear D gene. V was cut by 0 bases and J by 8 bases, with 9 bases left in between. The CDR3 covers 12 residues. The germline CDR1 and CDR2 sequences are SGHDT and YYEEEE. CDR3 DNA: TGTGCCAGCAGCTTGGGGCGCGAGAAGCAGTACTTC. It yields the protein CASSLGREKQYF.

With regard to this clonotype: A single base separates this from a much larger clone, so it may be a read error. The chain joins TRBV15 to TRBJ2-1; D ambiguous. The CDR3 loop spans 14 amino acids. The germline V and J ends were trimmed by 0 bases and 10 bases, with 13 bases remaining between them. Germline V gene lookup returns CDR1 LNHNV and CDR2 YYDKDF (reference sequence). The CDR3 sequence is CATSRDRAIGEQFF. CDR3 in DNA: TGTGCCACCAGCAGAGATCGGGCGATAGGAGAGCAGTTCTTC. Filled out from reference TRBV15 and TRBJ2-1, the complete variable domain reads DAMVIQNPRYQVTQFGKPVTLSCSQTLNHNVMYWYQQKSSQAPKLLFHYYDKDFNNEADTPDNFQSRRPNTSFCFLDIRSPGLGDTAMYLCATSRDRAIGEQFFGPGTRLTVL.

This clonotype was counted only a few times. CDR3 nucleotides: TGTGCCAGCAGCTCACAGAGGACAGCGAACTATGGCTACACCTTC. It encodes CASSSQRTANYGYTF. V gene TRBV7-9 combines with J gene TRBJ1-2; D is perhaps TRBD1 (6 bases). Germline V gene sequence: CDR1 SEHNR, CDR2 FQNEAQ (reference sequence). The CDR3 length is 15 residues. V was trimmed by 4 bases and J by 2 bases, leaving 14 bases between them.

Worth noting for this clonotype: No conserved phenylalanine or tryptophan ends this CDR3, so it is likely a read error. The V gene is TRBV12-3 or TRBV12-4, the J gene TRBJ2-1; no reliable D call. This CDR3 region has 15 residues. Trimming took off 1 base at V and 8 bases at J, with 15 bases between the two ends. CDR3 residues: CASSLVVSGTDEQFL. The CDR3 coding sequence is TGTGCCAGCAGTTTAGTAGTGTCTGGAACTGATGAGCAGTTCTTG.

This clonotype was seen repeatedly, ten times or more. This sequence joins TRBV9 and TRBJ2-1; no definite D call. Trimming removed 4 bases from V and 3 bases from J, with 11 bases in between. This CDR3 is built from 14 residues. Germline CDR1 SGDLS, CDR2 YYNGEE. CDR3: CASSLGPDYNEQFF. In DNA, the CDR3 is TGTGCCAGCAGCCTCGGACCGGACTACAATGAGCAGTTCTTC.

This clonotype occurred a few times. The rearrangement links TRBV3-1 to TRBJ1-2; D gene unclear. Trimming took off 4 bases at V and 4 bases at J, with 13 bases between the two ends. Germline CDR1 reads LGHDT; CDR2 reads YNNKEL (reference sequence). The CDR3 extends over 14 amino acids. The CDR3 sequence: CASSPRTEIYGYTF. The CDR3 DNA follows: TGTGCCAGCAGCCCCCGGACGGAGATCTATGGCTACACCTTC.